This T cell receptor (beta chain) was observed in a study of blood T cell repertoires in COVID-19. Study information: Material from acute and convalescent COVID-19 was sourced from the United States, Italy and Spain.

Profiling relied on immunoSEQ multiplex PCR, and the TCRdb table lists in-frame clones only, not all of them. The sample records 250,000 to 300,000 clones, 80% to 90% being singletons. In germline, CDR1 is LNHDA, CDR2 SQIVND (reference sequence). Germline trimming cut 5 bases from V and 7 bases from J; bases unmatched to any gene: 8. The CDR3 extends over 15 amino acids. Material for sequencing was PBMCs or T cells enriched from blood (not recorded which). The rearrangement uses TRBV19 and TRBJ1-5, with TRBD1 matching 10 bases. The TCR comes from a woman in her forties or fifties who had been exposed to COVID-19. CDR3 sequence reads: CASSVGQGTGQPQHF. CDR3 nucleotide sequence: TGTGCCAGTAGTGTGGGACAGGGGACGGGACAGCCCCAGCATTTT.